This T cell receptor (beta chain) was retrieved from a study of beta chain features in type 1 diabetes. Study results and limitations: When Type 1 diabetes patients were examined, their TCRB CDR3s proved moderately but significantly shorter in all four CD4+ subsets.

To note about this clone: Its antigen is not identified.

This CDR3 contains 12 residues. The V gene's germline CDR1 is SGHTA and CDR2 FQGNSA. Trimming took 2 bases from V and 4 from J, leaving 5 bases between them. TCRB transcripts that were expressed got sequenced, as all of the isolated RNA had been reverse transcribed. Assay used: immunoSEQ multiplex PCR; TCRdb lists only in-frame clones, some missing. The table has about 650,000 clones, about an eighth seen once; the top ten hold approximately 0.11%. The sequencing input was naive CD4+ T cells from blood. The chain has TRBV7-2 and TRBJ2-5; D remains unclear. This TCR came from a man aged 30 to 45 with type 1 diabetes. The chain's CDR3 is CASSLRAETQYF. CDR3 nucleotides: TGTGCCAGCAGCTTAAGGGCAGAGACCCAGTACTTC.